These 17 T cell receptor beta chains were all obtained from the same sample, sequenced in a study of blood T cell repertoires in COVID-19. Clones were sequenced by immunoSEQ multiplex PCR, and TCRdb holds only the in-frame ones, with some missing. Among 200,000 to 250,000 clones listed, about four fifths were seen once. The specimen was peripheral blood. Receptors originate from an elderly woman with COVID-19, enrolled during active disease.

The CDR3 here is CASSEAGTGYNEQFF. CDR3 nucleotide sequence: TGTGCCAGCAGTGAAGCAGGGACAGGGTACAATGAGCAGTTCTTC. The genes are TRBV2 and TRBJ2-1, with TRBD1 matching 9 bases. The CDR3 sequence is 15 residues long. The germline V gene has CDR1 SNHLY and CDR2 FYNNEI. V was pared by 0 bases and J by 4 bases, with 1 base of the junction left unmatched.

The rearrangement joins TRBV2 to TRBJ1-1, with TRBD1 identical over 7 bases. With V trimmed by 8 bases and J by 1 base, 4 bases remained unmatched. The length of the CDR3 is 13 residues. Germline V CDR1 and CDR2: SNHLY, FYNNEI. In nucleotides, the CDR3 is TGTGCCAGCCTGGGACAGCCGAACACTGAAGCTTTCTTT. This translates into CASLGQPNTEAFF.

The chain has TRBV19 and TRBJ1-2; 7 bases align to TRBD1. Germline assignment: CDR1 LNHDA and CDR2 SQIVND (reference sequence). There are 13 residues in the CDR3. With V trimmed by 5 bases and J by 5 bases, 5 bases remained unmatched. The CDR3 region is CASSPTGDYGYTF. The CDR3 DNA sequence: TGTGCCAGTAGTCCTACAGGGGATTATGGCTACACCTTC.

This chain uses TRBV28 with TRBJ1-2; 9 nucleotides match TRBD1. Germline trimming cut 6 bases from V and 4 bases from J; bases unmatched to any gene: 9. The V gene's germline CDR1 is MDHEN and CDR2 SYDVKM. This CDR3 comprises 15 residues. The CDR3 coding sequence is TGTGCCAGCAGGGCTACAGGGGGCGGGGGCTATGGCTACACCTTC. This sequence encodes CASRATGGGGYGYTF.

This clone was found once. J is TRBJ2-3 and V is TRBV5-4; D uncertain. V lost 4 bases to trimming and J lost 3 bases, with 9 bases between them. The CDR3 consists of 13 residues. Germline CDR1 SGHNT, CDR2 YYREEE (reference sequence). CDR3 coding DNA: TGTGCCAGCAGCATAACCGGGACAGATACGCAGTATTTT. Translated, it gives CASSITGTDTQYF.

The chain has TRBV5-1 and TRBJ2-1, with 8 bases that match TRBD1. This CDR3 is built from 12 residues. With V trimmed by 8 bases and J by 8 bases, 6 bases remained unmatched. Germline V gene lookup returns CDR1 SGHRS and CDR2 YFSETQ. For the CDR3, the DNA is TGCGCCAGTTCGACAGGGGTCGATGAGCAGTTCTTC. Encoded protein: CASSTGVDEQFF.

The chain employs TRBV7-9 and TRBJ1-2; D not resolved. Trimming removed 4 bases from V and 2 bases from J, with 2 bases in between. CDR1 and CDR2 from the germline V gene are SEHNR and FQNEAQ (reference sequence). The CDR3 is 11 residues long. CDR3 amino acids: CASSSNYGYTF. The CDR3 DNA sequence: TGTGCCAGCAGCTCGAACTATGGCTACACCTTC.

The chain uses TRBV5-1 and TRBJ2-2; 9 bases line up with TRBD1. The V and J ends lost 1 base and 4 bases, in that order; junction bases with no gene match: 11. Germline loops: CDR1 SGHRS, CDR2 YFSETQ. This CDR3 comprises 18 residues. The CDR3 DNA reads TGCGCCAGCAGCTTGTCAACACAGGGGGCGTATGGCACCGGGGAGCTGTTTTTT. This gives the protein CASSLSTQGAYGTGELFF. Together with reference TRBV5-1 and TRBJ2-2, the CDR3 gives the full variable domain: KAGVTQTPRYLIKTRGQQVTLSCSPISGHRSVSWYQQTPGQGLQFLFEYFSETQRNKGNFPGRFSGRQFSNSRSEMNVSTLELGDSALYLCASSLSTQGAYGTGELFFGEGSRLTVL.

The chain is built from TRBV7-3 and TRBJ2-1; the D is unclear. Per the germline V gene, CDR1 is SGHTA and CDR2 is FQGTGA. The CDR3 loop spans 15 amino acids. V lost 0 bases to trimming and J lost 7 bases, with 13 bases between them. CDR3 nucleotides: TGTGCCAGCAGCTTAACAGCGAGCTTTTTGAATGAGCAGTTCTTC. This gives the protein CASSLTASFLNEQFF.

This clone was counted a single time. The chain recombines TRBV5-8 with TRBJ2-5; no clear D. The ends were cut back, 6 bases at V and 4 bases at J, with 16 bases in the middle. CDR1 SGHTS and CDR2 YDEGEE come from the germline V gene. The CDR3 spans 14 residues. The CDR3 loop is CASTFNRQRETQYF. DNA of the CDR3: TGTGCCAGCACCTTTAACAGACAACGAGAGACCCAGTACTTC.

This chain joins TRBV23-1 and TRBJ2-7; 7 bases are shared with TRBD1. TRBV23-1 is placed among ORFs of uncertain function. Losses at the gene ends were 0 bases for V and 0 bases for J; bases not matched to a gene: 5. This CDR3 region has 16 residues. CDR3 protein: CASSQSSGQFSYEQYF. The DNA for the CDR3 is TGCGCCAGCAGTCAATCGTCGGGACAGTTCTCCTACGAGCAGTACTTC.

The genes are TRBV3-1 (or the pseudogene TRBV3-2) and TRBJ1-2; 7 bases fit TRBD1. The germline CDR1 and CDR2 sequences are LGHDT and YNNKEL (reference sequence). After removal of 4 bases from V and 4 bases from J, the junction contained 9 bases not matched to a gene. This CDR3 comprises 15 residues. The CDR3 nucleotides are TGTGCCAGCAGCCGCCAGGGGGGTTCCGTCTATGGCTACACCTTC. Translated, it gives CASSRQGGSVYGYTF.

The CDR3 bases are TGTGCCAGCAGCCAGCAAGGGATAGCGGCCTCTTACGAGCAGTACTTC. It is translated as CASSQQGIAASYEQYF. The chain joins TRBV14 to TRBJ2-7; tentatively, D is TRBD2 (6 bases). Germline CDR1 reads SGHDN; CDR2 reads FVKESK. Trimming removed 3 bases at V and 4 bases at J, with 19 bases between. There are 16 residues in the CDR3.

This chain links TRBV18 with TRBJ1-1; the match to TRBD1 covers 11 bases. J gave up 1 base and V 3 bases, and 4 bases lay outside the gene matches. Germline-derived CDR1 and CDR2 are KGHSH and LQKENI. The length of the CDR3 is 16 residues. This chain's CDR3 is CASSPGTGGRNTEAFF. The CDR3 nucleotides are TGTGCCAGCTCACCGGGGACAGGGGGACGGAACACTGAAGCTTTCTTT.

In this sample, this clone turned up many times. The genes are TRBV30 and TRBJ1-2, with D maybe TRBD1 (6 bases). Trimming stripped 7 bases from V and 3 bases from J, with 12 bases between. The CDR3 extends over 12 amino acids. Germline CDR1 and CDR2: GTSNPN and SVGIG (reference sequence). The CDR3 spells CAYRGGHYGYTF. The CDR3 DNA reads TGTGCCTATAGGGGGGGACACTATGGCTACACCTTC.

This chain uses TRBV19 with TRBJ1-2; D is perhaps TRBD1 (6 bases). Germline V gene data show CDR1 as LNHDA and CDR2 as SQIVND (reference sequence). V lost 8 bases and J 4 bases, leaving 20 bases between the germline ends. The CDR3 runs 15 residues. CDR3 residues: CASRLVGASVYGYTF. The CDR3, as DNA: TGTGCCAGTCGGTTGGTGGGGGCCTCCGTCTATGGCTACACCTTC.

The chain uses TRBV6-2 or TRBV6-3 and TRBJ1-4; no clear D. The CDR3 totals 13 residues. Per germline, CDR1 MNHEY and CDR2 SVGEGT. Trimming cost V 6 bases and J 7 bases, with 12 bases left between them. The CDR3 is CASSPFGIEKLFF. In nucleotides, the CDR3 is TGTGCCAGCAGCCCCTTCGGTATTGAAAAACTGTTTTTT.